A selection of T cell receptor beta chains follows, all from one sample in a study of OX40 agonist ivuxolimab in advanced cancers. TCRdb keeps only in-frame clones here, not all; method: immunoSEQ multiplex PCR. The sample shows under 80,000 clones, 90% of them seen only once. Sequenced here: CD4+ or CD8+ T cells sorted from blood, sampled in a trial of the OX40 agonist ivuxolimab. These TCRs come from an adult with an advanced solid tumor such as melanoma, head and neck, liver or kidney cancer. Both conserved end residues are part of each CDR3. Each record gives: J gene, clone size, D gene, V gene, CDR3 protein, CDR3 DNA. The D gene is left open where the match is weak. Clone size appears in some rows only: once, few, many, or a class for an expanded clone.

j_call: TRBJ2-7
clone_size: NA
d_call: NA
v_call: TRBV7-3
cdr3_aa: CASSLFPDSSYEQYF
cdr3_nt: TGTGCCAGCAGCTTGTTTCCGGACAGCTCCTACGAGCAGTACTTC

j_call: TRBJ1-3
clone_size: NA
d_call: NA
v_call: TRBV28
cdr3_aa: CASSFGGVSGNTIYF
cdr3_nt: TGTGCCAGCAGTTTTGGCGGCGTCTCTGGAAACACCATATATTTT

j_call: TRBJ1-1
clone_size: NA
d_call: NA
v_call: TRBV19
cdr3_aa: CASSTDGTPATEAFF
cdr3_nt: TGTGCCAGTAGTACTGACGGGACTCCAGCCACTGAAGCTTTCTTT

j_call: TRBJ2-3
clone_size: NA
d_call: TRBD2
v_call: TRBV19
cdr3_aa: CASSPTSGGSTDTQYF
cdr3_nt: TGTGCCAGTAGCCCCACTAGCGGGGGGTCCACAGATACGCAGTATTTT

j_call: TRBJ2-7
clone_size: NA
d_call: NA
v_call: TRBV7-9
cdr3_aa: CASSFYREAEQYF
cdr3_nt: TGTGCCAGCAGCTTCTACAGGGAGGCCGAGCAGTACTTC

j_call: TRBJ2-7
clone_size: NA
d_call: NA
v_call: TRBV6-5
cdr3_aa: CASSRPTGISYEQYF
cdr3_nt: TGTGCCAGCAGCCGACCGACAGGAATCTCCTACGAGCAGTACTTC

j_call: TRBJ1-6
clone_size: NA
d_call: NA
v_call: TRBV30
cdr3_aa: CAWSRLGNSPLHF
cdr3_nt: TGTGCCTGGAGTCGTTTGGGCAATTCACCCCTCCACTTT

j_call: TRBJ2-3
clone_size: NA
d_call: TRBD2
v_call: TRBV7-2
cdr3_aa: CASSRGLAGADTQYF
cdr3_nt: TGTGCCAGCAGTCGAGGGCTAGCGGGAGCCGATACGCAGTATTTT

j_call: TRBJ1-1
clone_size: once
d_call: TRBD1
v_call: TRBV7-2
cdr3_aa: CASSQGTGTEAFF
cdr3_nt: TGTGCCAGCAGCCAAGGGACAGGCACTGAAGCTTTCTTT

j_call: TRBJ2-1
clone_size: NA
d_call: NA
v_call: TRBV6-1
cdr3_aa: CASRALGSSYNEQFF
cdr3_nt: TGTGCCAGCAGGGCCCTTGGGAGCTCCTACAATGAGCAGTTCTTC

j_call: TRBJ1-1
clone_size: NA
d_call: TRBD1
v_call: TRBV25-1
cdr3_aa: CASSDRTGGPTEAFF
cdr3_nt: TGTGCCAGCAGTGACCGGACAGGGGGACCAACTGAAGCTTTCTTT

j_call: TRBJ2-5
clone_size: NA
d_call: NA
v_call: TRBV7-2
cdr3_aa: CASSLNSGSEETQYF
cdr3_nt: TGTGCCAGCAGCTTAAATTCCGGGAGCGAGGAGACCCAGTACTTC

j_call: TRBJ2-7
clone_size: once
d_call: TRBD2
v_call: TRBV10-1
cdr3_aa: CASSDGGGRNEQYF
cdr3_nt: TGCGCCAGCAGTGACGGGGGGGGGCGCAACGAGCAGTACTTC

j_call: TRBJ2-5
clone_size: NA
d_call: NA
v_call: TRBV18
cdr3_aa: CASSPRGMETQYF
cdr3_nt: TGTGCCAGCTCACCACGGGGGATGGAGACCCAGTACTTC

j_call: TRBJ2-7
clone_size: NA
d_call: NA
v_call: TRBV19
cdr3_aa: CASSIDRDLWSEQYF
cdr3_nt: TGTGCCAGTAGTATAGATCGCGACTTATGGAGCGAGCAGTACTTC

j_call: TRBJ2-1
clone_size: NA
d_call: TRBD2
v_call: TRBV4-2
cdr3_aa: CASTPGRVTHNEQFF
cdr3_nt: TGTGCCAGCACCCCGGGGAGGGTAACCCACAATGAGCAGTTCTTC

j_call: TRBJ1-6
clone_size: NA
d_call: NA
v_call: TRBV4-2
cdr3_aa: CASSQDGRGNNSPLHF
cdr3_nt: TGTGCCAGCAGCCAAGACGGTCGGGGGAATAATTCACCCCTCCACTTT

j_call: TRBJ2-1
clone_size: NA
d_call: TRBD2
v_call: TRBV10-2
cdr3_aa: CASSERLAGGPNEQFF
cdr3_nt: TGCGCCAGCAGTGAAAGGTTAGCGGGAGGGCCCAATGAGCAGTTCTTC

j_call: TRBJ2-1
clone_size: NA
d_call: NA
v_call: TRBV7-8
cdr3_aa: CASSTRRGPQEGEQFF
cdr3_nt: TGTGCCAGCAGCACTCGGAGGGGACCCCAAGAGGGCGAGCAGTTCTTC

j_call: TRBJ1-2
clone_size: once
d_call: NA
v_call: TRBV19
cdr3_aa: CASSVTGGNYGYTF
cdr3_nt: TGTGCCAGTAGTGTCACGGGAGGAAACTATGGCTACACCTTC

j_call: TRBJ2-7
clone_size: NA
d_call: NA
v_call: TRBV29-1
cdr3_aa: CSVAFETASHQYF
cdr3_nt: TGCAGCGTCGCATTCGAGACAGCTTCTCACCAGTACTTC

j_call: TRBJ2-1
clone_size: NA
d_call: NA
v_call: TRBV7-2
cdr3_aa: CASSLVLGLGLDEQFF
cdr3_nt: TGTGCCAGCAGCTTAGTTTTAGGTCTTGGACTCGATGAGCAGTTCTTC

j_call: TRBJ2-1
clone_size: NA
d_call: NA
v_call: TRBV19
cdr3_aa: CASSMGIATAPFF
cdr3_nt: TGTGCCAGTAGTATGGGAATTGCGACAGCCCCGTTCTTC

j_call: TRBJ2-6
clone_size: NA
d_call: TRBD1
v_call: TRBV5-1
cdr3_aa: CASSPPGTGSTGANVLTF
cdr3_nt: TGCGCCAGCAGCCCTCCCGGGACAGGGTCTACGGGGGCCAACGTCCTGACTTTC

j_call: TRBJ2-1
clone_size: NA
d_call: TRBD2
v_call: TRBV2
cdr3_aa: CASSELSGGNEQFF
cdr3_nt: TGTGCCAGCAGTGAGCTGAGCGGGGGTAATGAGCAGTTCTTC

j_call: TRBJ2-3
clone_size: NA
d_call: TRBD1
v_call: TRBV5-5
cdr3_aa: CASSSPRTGMFPDTQYF
cdr3_nt: TGTGCCAGCAGCTCCCCCCGGACAGGGATGTTCCCAGATACGCAGTATTTT

j_call: TRBJ2-7
clone_size: NA
d_call: NA
v_call: TRBV11-2
cdr3_aa: CASSLDTGLSYEQYF
cdr3_nt: TGTGCCAGCAGCTTAGACACAGGGCTCTCCTACGAGCAGTACTTC

j_call: TRBJ1-5
clone_size: NA
d_call: NA
v_call: TRBV28
cdr3_aa: CASRWGISNQPQHF
cdr3_nt: TGTGCCAGCAGATGGGGGATTAGCAATCAGCCCCAGCATTTT

j_call: TRBJ1-2
clone_size: NA
d_call: NA
v_call: TRBV10-1
cdr3_aa: CASSETGRLYGYTF
cdr3_nt: TGCGCCAGCAGTGAGACTGGCAGGCTCTATGGCTACACCTTC

j_call: TRBJ2-3
clone_size: NA
d_call: TRBD2
v_call: TRBV7-3
cdr3_aa: CASSLGGLATDTQYF
cdr3_nt: TGTGCCAGCAGCTTAGGAGGACTAGCTACAGATACGCAGTATTTT

j_call: TRBJ1-2
clone_size: NA
d_call: NA
v_call: TRBV5-5
cdr3_aa: CASSLEGESNYGYTF
cdr3_nt: TGTGCCAGCAGCTTGGAGGGGGAATCTAACTATGGCTACACCTTC

j_call: TRBJ2-7
clone_size: NA
d_call: NA
v_call: TRBV19
cdr3_aa: CASSISGQGGHEQYF
cdr3_nt: TGTGCCAGTAGTATCTCTGGCCAGGGGGGCCACGAGCAGTACTTC

j_call: TRBJ1-1
clone_size: NA
d_call: NA
v_call: TRBV10-3
cdr3_aa: CAISGQGRHTEAFF
cdr3_nt: TGTGCCATCAGTGGTCAGGGGCGGCACACTGAAGCTTTCTTT

j_call: TRBJ2-5
clone_size: NA
d_call: NA
v_call: TRBV5-1
cdr3_aa: CASRKRASQETQYF
cdr3_nt: TGCGCCAGCAGAAAAAGGGCATCACAAGAGACCCAGTACTTC